The 18 T cell receptor beta chains below all came from one sample that was sequenced in a study of blood T cell repertoires in COVID-19. The repertoire was sequenced with immunoSEQ multiplex PCR; TCRdb's copy has only in-frame clones and lacks some. The sample lists about 470,000 clones, approximately 86% occurring once. The sample consisted of PBMCs or T cells enriched from blood (not recorded which). Receptor source: a young woman who had recovered from COVID-19.

This sequence joins TRBV25-1 and TRBJ2-1; a possible D gene is TRBD2 (5 bases). In germline, CDR1 is MGHDK, CDR2 SYGVNS. V was clipped by 5 bases and J by 3 bases, with 5 bases between them. This CDR3 is 12 amino acids long. The CDR3 DNA follows: TGTGCCAGCAGTCGGGACTACAATGAGCAGTTCTTC. Translating it yields CASSRDYNEQFF.

This clone has ten or more counts. The chain is built from TRBV2 and TRBJ2-5; D is uncertain. Per the germline V gene, CDR1 is SNHLY and CDR2 is FYNNEI. The V and J ends lost 1 base and 7 bases respectively, with 7 bases between them. CDR3 size: 12 residues. The DNA for the CDR3 is TGTGCCAGCAGTGAAGAGCGAGGGACCCAGTACTTC. The encoded protein is CASSEERGTQYF.

V usage is TRBV6-4 and J usage is TRBJ2-1, with no clear D. Germline V lookup: CDR1 MRHNA, CDR2 SNTAGT. The CDR3 totals 11 residues. Trimming took off 6 bases at V and 6 bases at J, with 6 bases between the two ends. The CDR3 DNA sequence: TGTGCCAGCAGCTCCGGCAATGAGCAGTTCTTC. Residues: CASSSGNEQFF.

The chain joins TRBV4-1 to TRBJ2-1; D possibly corresponds to TRBD2 (5 bases). The germline V gene encodes CDR1 MGHRA and CDR2 YSYEKL. The CDR3 is 14 residues long. V was pared by 2 bases and J by 2 bases, with 7 bases between. The chain's CDR3 is CASSQTGAYNEQFF. Here the CDR3 DNA reads TGCGCCAGCAGCCAAACCGGGGCCTACAATGAGCAGTTCTTC.

This clone was picked up one time. This chain connects TRBV27 to TRBJ2-1, with 9 bases identical to TRBD2. With 4 bases clipped from V and 3 bases from J, the junction kept 7 bases outside the gene matches. The CDR3 contains 16 residues. The germline V gene encodes CDR1 MNHEY and CDR2 SMNVEV (reference sequence). CDR3 region: CASSSQAGGVYNEQFF. CDR3 DNA sequence: TGTGCCAGCAGTTCCCAGGCGGGGGGGGTCTACAATGAGCAGTTCTTC.

The chain employs TRBV30 and TRBJ1-2; 7 bases map to TRBD1. The CDR3 covers 19 residues. The V and J ends lost 1 base and 3 bases, in that order; junction bases with no gene match: 20. Germline V gene data show CDR1 as GTSNPN and CDR2 as SVGIG (reference sequence). The CDR3 bases are TGTGCCTGGAGTGGGGGGTCGACAGGGAACCCCTCTACCTACTATGGCTACACCTTC. The encoded protein is CAWSGGSTGNPSTYYGYTF.

The chain recombines TRBV19 with TRBJ2-7, with 10 positions matching TRBD2. The ends lost 5 bases at V and 3 bases at J; junction bases unmatched: 10. The CDR3 totals 16 residues. Germline CDR1 and CDR2: LNHDA and SQIVND (reference sequence). In nucleotides, the CDR3 is TGTGCCAGTAGTGAAGCGGAGCGGGGGGGCGTCTACGAGCAGTACTTC. Its protein product is CASSEAERGGVYEQYF.

V usage is TRBV18 and J usage is TRBJ2-7, with 13 bases identical to TRBD2. CDR3 length equals 15 residues. Germline CDR1 is KGHSH and CDR2 is LQKENI. Trimming at V came to 6 bases and at J to 4 bases, leaving 6 bases not matched to a gene. CDR3 loop: CASSPPGLAGYEQYF. CDR3 in DNA: TGTGCCAGCTCGCCCCCGGGACTAGCGGGGTACGAGCAGTACTTC.

The V gene is TRBV28, the J gene TRBJ1-2; the match to TRBD1 covers 7 bases. CDR1 MDHEN and CDR2 SYDVKM come from the germline V gene. The CDR3 totals 18 residues. The ends lost 4 bases at V and 4 bases at J; junction bases unmatched: 18. The CDR3 coding sequence is TGTGCCAGCAGTTATTATGCGGGTCTCGGTAGGGGGCGCTATGGCTACACCTTC. This gives the protein CASSYYAGLGRGRYGYTF.

The chain is built from TRBV7-2 and TRBJ2-2, with 8 bases lining up with TRBD2. Losses at the gene ends were 1 base for V and 7 bases for J; bases not matched to a gene: 2. CDR3 size: 14 residues. Germline V CDR1 and CDR2: SGHTA, FQGNSA. The DNA for the CDR3 is TGTGCCAGCAGCTTAGAGGGACTAGGCGGGGAGCTGTTTTTT. Translating it yields CASSLEGLGGELFF.

The chain carries TRBV12-3 or TRBV12-4 and TRBJ2-7, with D perhaps matching TRBD2 (5 bases). The CDR3 loop spans 13 amino acids. The germline V and J ends were trimmed by 6 bases and 10 bases, with 19 bases remaining between them. DNA of the CDR3: TGTGCCAGCAGGCTTAGCTGGGAGCCCCGACAGTACTTC. Amino acids: CASRLSWEPRQYF.

J is TRBJ2-1 and V is TRBV27; D remains unclear. The germline V gene has CDR1 MNHEY and CDR2 SMNVEV (reference sequence). V lost 5 bases to trimming and J lost 4 bases, with 12 bases between them. The CDR3 sequence is 14 residues long. DNA of the CDR3: TGTGCCAGCAGTCCCAGGCAGGTGTACAATGAGCAGTTCTTC. It yields the protein CASSPRQVYNEQFF.

This chain connects TRBV2 to TRBJ1-1; possible D gene TRBD1, 6 bases. V was trimmed by 6 bases and J by 7 bases, leaving 18 bases between them. Germline assignment: CDR1 SNHLY and CDR2 FYNNEI. This CDR3 has 14 amino acids. CDR3 loop: CASSSAGTSDEAFF. In DNA, the CDR3 is TGTGCCAGCAGCTCAGCCGGGACATCCGATGAAGCTTTCTTT.

The chain carries TRBV7-8 and TRBJ1-5; D is possibly TRBD1 (5 bases). The CDR3 spans 14 residues. Deletions cut 3 bases from V and 6 bases from J, with 12 bases between. Germline V gene sequence: CDR1 SGHVS, CDR2 FQNEAQ. CDR3 sequence reads: CASSLARVGQPQHF. Here the CDR3 DNA reads TGTGCCAGCAGCTTGGCCAGGGTGGGTCAGCCCCAGCATTTT. The full variable domain, with the rest looked up from reference TRBV7-8 and TRBJ1-5, is GAGVSQSPRYKVAKRGQDVALRCDPISGHVSLFWYQQALGQGPEFLTYFQNEAQLDKSGLPSDRFFAERPEGSVSTLKIQRTQQEDSAVYLCASSLARVGQPQHFGDGTRLSIL.

This chain uses TRBV5-4 with TRBJ2-7; D is unresolved. The CDR3 is made up of 12 amino acids. CDR1 is SGHNT, CDR2 YYREEE, per germline (reference sequence). V was pared by 0 bases and J by 5 bases, with 6 bases between. CDR3 bases: TGTGCCAGCAGCTTGGCCGGAGACGAGCAGTACTTC. This sequence encodes CASSLAGDEQYF.

The chain carries TRBV3-1 (or the pseudogene TRBV3-2) and TRBJ2-5; weak D call: TRBD2 (5 bases). The CDR3 is 14 amino acids. Germline V gives CDR1 LGHDT, CDR2 YNNKEL (reference sequence). Trimming removed 0 bases at V and 5 bases at J, with 10 bases between. The CDR3 spells CASSQEDFPETQYF. The CDR3 nucleotides read TGTGCCAGCAGCCAAGAGGACTTCCCGGAGACCCAGTACTTC.

The J gene is TRBJ2-7, the V gene TRBV28; a weak D match, TRBD1 (5 bases). Germline CDR1 is MDHEN and CDR2 is SYDVKM. Trimming took 7 bases from V and 5 from J, leaving 18 bases between them. This CDR3 contains 14 residues. CDR3 sequence: CASKSNTGFDEQYF. In nucleotides, the CDR3 is TGTGCCAGCAAGTCCAATACAGGTTTCGACGAGCAGTACTTC.

The chain has TRBV30 and TRBJ2-1, with D perhaps matching TRBD1 (5 bases). Trimming took 4 bases from V and 3 from J, leaving 13 bases between them. Germline V gives CDR1 GTSNPN, CDR2 SVGIG (reference sequence). The CDR3 length is 14 residues. CDR3 nucleotide sequence: TGTGCCTGGAAAGAACAGGTCAACTACAATGAGCAGTTCTTC. Translated, it gives CAWKEQVNYNEQFF.